These 29 T cell receptor beta chains were sequenced from one sample in a study of shared clonotypes between healthy human individuals. The table came from immunoSEQ multiplex PCR; TCRdb's copy has only in-frame clones and leaves some out. The sample lists fewer than 2.5 million clones, 80% to 95% seen once, with more than 0.35% in the top ten. The sample comprised naive CD4+ T cells from PBMCs. Subset described: CD45RA+ positively selected. The receptors shown here come from a man between 18 and 35 years old in good health. Some clones in this sample may be carry-over from other donors' samples.

The chain carries TRBV2 and TRBJ2-1; 7 nucleotides align to TRBD2. V lost 8 bases to trimming and J lost 8 bases; unmatched junction nucleotides: 18. In germline, CDR1 is SNHLY, CDR2 FYNNEI. The CDR3 extends over 16 amino acids. CDR3 loop: CASQFAGEIATDEQFF. CDR3 nucleotides: TGTGCCAGCCAATTTGCGGGAGAGATAGCGACGGATGAGCAGTTCTTC.

The chain combines TRBV5-1 with TRBJ2-1, with TRBD1 as a possible D gene (6 bases). The CDR3 loop spans 13 amino acids. Per germline, CDR1 SGHRS and CDR2 YFSETQ. The V end lost 4 bases, the J end lost 8 bases, and 13 bases lay between the germline ends. The CDR3 spells CASSPEDRYEQFF. In DNA form, the CDR3 reads TGCGCCAGCAGCCCCGAGGACAGATATGAGCAGTTCTTC.

This chain joins TRBV7-2 and TRBJ1-4; D gene unclear. Trimming removed 5 bases at V and 1 base at J, with 14 bases between. The CDR3 runs to 16 residues. CDR1 SGHTA and CDR2 FQGNSA come from the germline V gene. CDR3 bases: TGTGCCAGCAGCACCCAAGGCGTGCAAACTAATGAAAAACTGTTTTTT. Translation gives CASSTQGVQTNEKLFF.

The chain is built from TRBV28 and TRBJ2-7, with a tentative D call TRBD2 (5 bases). There are 14 residues in the CDR3. V shed 7 bases and J shed 4 bases, with 17 bases lying between them. Germline V gene data show CDR1 as MDHEN and CDR2 as SYDVKM. The CDR3 DNA reads TGTGCCAGCACCCGTTCCGGGATTCGATACGAGCAGTACTTC. Translation gives CASTRSGIRYEQYF.

V is TRBV7-7 and J is TRBJ2-3, with D unresolved. V was cut by 1 base and J by 6 bases, with 8 bases left in between. The CDR3 spans 13 residues. Per the germline V gene, CDR1 is SSHAT and CDR2 is FNYEAQ (reference sequence). Here the CDR3 reads CASSLGHSDTQYF. DNA of the CDR3: TGTGCCAGCAGCTTAGGACACTCCGATACGCAGTATTTT.

The chain is built from TRBV7-9 and TRBJ1-4, with 7 nucleotides matching TRBD1. The trim removed 7 bases at V and 3 bases at J, leaving 11 bases unmatched. Germline values: CDR1 SEHNR, CDR2 FQNEAQ (reference sequence). The CDR3 loop spans 16 amino acids. The DNA for the CDR3 is TGTGCCAGCACGCCTCAGGGGGGCCGGTCTAATGAAAAACTGTTTTTT. Translating gives CASTPQGGRSNEKLFF.

The chain joins TRBV7-7 to TRBJ2-3; D gene unclear. Germline-derived CDR1 and CDR2 are SSHAT and FNYEAQ (reference sequence). The V gene lost 4 bases and the J gene lost 8 bases, with 19 bases spanning the gap. CDR3 length: 15 amino acids. CDR3 loop: CASSSSAAPSGTQYF. In DNA, the CDR3 is TGTGCCAGCAGCTCCTCAGCAGCTCCGTCGGGTACGCAGTATTTT.

The chain employs TRBV27 and TRBJ2-1; D unresolved. The V end lost 10 bases, the J end lost 4 bases, and 17 bases lay between the germline ends. This CDR3 contains 14 residues. The germline V gene has CDR1 MNHEY and CDR2 SMNVEV (reference sequence). The CDR3 DNA sequence: TGTGCCACCTCTGCGCTAGTGAAGTACAATGAGCAGTTCTTC. It codes for CATSALVKYNEQFF.

To note about this clone: This likely comes from a read error, as the CDR3 has no conserved phenylalanine or tryptophan at its end. It is unclear where the CDR3 begins or ends on the DNA, so no DNA is shown, and the CDR3 is as TCRdb lists it. The chain links TRBV7-9 to TRBJ1-1; no DNA check was done on the table's D call, TRBD1. The CDR3 totals 14 residues, both ends included. CDR1 is SEHNR and CDR2 is FQNEAQ in the germline V gene (reference sequence). CDR3 protein: CASSLGGQERRFYM.

The chain carries TRBV28 and TRBJ2-7, with 8 bases fitting TRBD1. With 6 bases clipped from V and 3 bases from J, the junction kept 4 bases outside the gene matches. CDR3 length: 13 amino acids. Germline CDR1 MDHEN, CDR2 SYDVKM. The CDR3 region is CASSRDRIYEQYF. CDR3 DNA: TGTGCCAGCAGCCGGGACAGGATCTACGAGCAGTACTTC.

The chain is built from TRBV28 and TRBJ2-7; 11 bases agree with TRBD2. CDR1 MDHEN and CDR2 SYDVKM come from the germline V gene. This CDR3 is 14 amino acids long. With 10 bases clipped from V and 3 bases from J, the junction kept 8 bases outside the gene matches. As DNA, the CDR3 is TGTGCCACTCACCTACTAGCGGGAGACTACGAGCAGTACTTC. It specifies CATHLLAGDYEQYF. The entire variable domain, with the rest obtained from reference TRBV28 and TRBJ2-7, is as follows: DVKVTQSSRYLVKRTGEKVFLECVQDMDHENMFWYRQDPGLGLRLIYFSYDVKMKEKGDIPEGYSVSREKKERFSLILESASTNQTSMYLCATHLLAGDYEQYFGPGTRLTVT.

The CDR3 nucleotides are TGTGCCTGGGGGGGGACAGGGAATTCACCCCTCCACTTT. This sequence encodes CAWGGTGNSPLHF. This chain joins TRBV30 and TRBJ1-6; 9 positions match TRBD1. The germline V gene encodes CDR1 GTSNPN and CDR2 SVGIG (reference sequence). V lost 5 bases and J lost 7; bases outside the gene matches: 3. The CDR3 is 13 amino acids. The full variable domain, its missing parts supplied by reference TRBV30 and TRBJ1-6, is SQTIHQWPATLVQPVGSPLSLECTVEGTSNPNLYWYRQAAGRGLQLLFYSVGIGQISSEVPQNLSASRPQDRQFILSSKKLLLSDSGFYLCAWGGTGNSPLHFGNGTRLTVT.

J is TRBJ1-2 and V is TRBV5-6; no definite D call. Trimming left V 0 bases short and J 1 base short, with 10 bases between. Germline V gene lookup returns CDR1 SGHDT and CDR2 YYEEEE. The CDR3 has 15 residues. CDR3 protein: CASSLGQNYNYGYTF. CDR3 in DNA: TGTGCCAGCAGCTTGGGGCAGAATTATAACTATGGCTACACCTTC.

The chain uses TRBV7-9 and TRBJ2-5, with 8 bases fitting TRBD2. This CDR3 comprises 19 residues. V shed 1 base and J 4 bases; nucleotides not matched to a gene: 17. From germline, CDR1 is SEHNR and CDR2 FQNEAQ (reference sequence). In nucleotides, the CDR3 is TGTGCCAGCAGCTTAGTGAAGAGAGGACTAGCCAGAAACTCAGAGACCCAGTACTTC. Encoded protein: CASSLVKRGLARNSETQYF.

V gene TRBV15 combines with J gene TRBJ2-7, with 9 bases fitting TRBD2. Germline loops: CDR1 LNHNV, CDR2 YYDKDF (reference sequence). The CDR3 consists of 15 residues. V was clipped by 1 base and J by 5 bases; unmatched bases: 6. The CDR3 DNA is TGTGCCACCAGCAGAGTGACTAGCGGAGGCCACGAGCAGTACTTC. Translating it yields CATSRVTSGGHEQYF.

The chain carries TRBV5-4 and TRBJ1-2; no reliable D call. Germline CDR1 SGHNT, CDR2 YYREEE (reference sequence). Trimming took off 0 bases at V and 7 bases at J, with 7 bases between the two ends. The CDR3 consists of 12 residues. CDR3 loop: CASSLGTGGYTF. Here the CDR3 DNA reads TGTGCCAGCAGCTTGGGTACTGGTGGCTACACCTTC. Complete variable domain (other parts from reference TRBV5-4 and TRBJ1-2): ETGVTQSPTHLIKTRGQQVTLRCSSQSGHNTVSWYQQALGQGPQFIFQYYREEENGRGNFPPRFSGLQFPNYSSELNVNALELDDSALYLCASSLGTGGYTFGSGTRLTVV.

This clone was detected only once. The rearrangement uses TRBV28 and TRBJ2-6, with 10 bases that match TRBD2. The germline CDR1 and CDR2 sequences are MDHEN and SYDVKM. Trimming removed 8 bases from V and 2 bases from J; junction bases left unmatched: 12. The CDR3 length is 18 residues. The CDR3 loop reads CASAASGSSPTGANVLTF. CDR3 sequence (DNA): TGTGCCAGCGCTGCTAGCGGGAGTTCTCCAACTGGGGCCAACGTCCTGACTTTC.

V is TRBV19 and J is TRBJ1-3; D unclear. Germline V gives CDR1 LNHDA, CDR2 SQIVND (reference sequence). Trimming took 3 bases from V and 0 from J, leaving 6 bases between them. This CDR3 spans 14 amino acids. CDR3 coding DNA: TGTGCCAGTAGTATTCGGGTCTCTGGAAACACCATATATTTT. Translating gives CASSIRVSGNTIYF.

V and J are TRBV4-2 and TRBJ2-1; 9 positions match TRBD2. The J segment lost 3 bases and the V segment lost 0 bases, leaving 6 bases of the junction unmatched. This CDR3 comprises 17 residues. CDR1 and CDR2 from the germline V gene are LGHNA and YNFKEQ. The CDR3 sequence: CASSQDPEREVYNEQFF. The CDR3 nucleotides read TGTGCCAGCAGCCAAGACCCGGAGCGGGAGGTCTACAATGAGCAGTTCTTC.

This clone showed up just once. The V and J genes are TRBV4-3 and TRBJ2-1; no clear D gene. Trimming shortened V by 1 base and J by 0 bases, and 7 bases separated the two germline ends. Germline V gives CDR1 LGHNA, CDR2 YSLEER. The CDR3 sequence is 15 residues long. CDR3 loop: CASSQVRSSYNEQFF. Here the CDR3 DNA reads TGCGCCAGCAGCCAAGTGCGGAGCTCCTACAATGAGCAGTTCTTC.

V is TRBV5-1 and J is TRBJ2-1; 14 nucleotides align to TRBD2. V gave up 0 bases and J gave up 3 bases; unmatched junction bases: 5. Germline-derived CDR1 and CDR2 are SGHRS and YFSETQ. There are 18 residues in the CDR3. The CDR3 protein is CASSLGLAGGLIYNEQFF. The CDR3 DNA reads as TGCGCCAGCAGCTTGGGACTAGCGGGAGGGCTAATCTACAATGAGCAGTTCTTC.

This chain joins TRBV5-6 and TRBJ2-5; 7 bases are a match to TRBD2. The length of the CDR3 is 15 residues. Germline values: CDR1 SGHDT, CDR2 YYEEEE. V was clipped by 4 bases and J by 4 bases; unmatched bases: 10. The CDR3, as DNA: TGTGCCAGCAGCGGCGCTTCCTCGGGGGGAGAGACCCAGTACTTC. As protein: CASSGASSGGETQYF.

The rearrangement uses TRBV10-3 and TRBJ2-2; weak D call: TRBD2 (7 bases). This CDR3 region has 16 residues. V was clipped by 4 bases and J by 0 bases, with 12 bases between them. CDR1 ENHRY and CDR2 SYGVKD come from the germline V gene. For the CDR3, the DNA is TGTGCCATCAGTGTAGGGGGAGGGGCGAACACCGGGGAGCTGTTTTTT. Residues: CAISVGGGANTGELFF.

The rearrangement uses TRBV15 and TRBJ2-7; D ambiguous. V was clipped by 0 bases and J by 2 bases, with 8 bases between them. CDR3 size: 14 residues. From germline, CDR1 is LNHNV and CDR2 YYDKDF (reference sequence). The CDR3 DNA reads TGTGCCACCAGCAGAGAACGGGTTGCCTACGAGCAGTACTTC. Translating gives CATSRERVAYEQYF.

This chain connects TRBV5-1 to TRBJ2-5; TRBD1 agrees at 7 bases. Looked up from germline, CDR1 is SGHRS and CDR2 is YFSETQ. The J segment lost 2 bases and the V segment lost 2 bases, leaving 3 bases of the junction unmatched. The CDR3 totals 14 residues. The CDR3 here is CASSFETGQETQYF. CDR3 DNA sequence: TGCGCCAGCAGCTTCGAGACAGGGCAAGAGACCCAGTACTTC.

A remark on this clone: This CDR3 is also generated by other DNA sequences in the sample. The rearrangement uses TRBV28 and TRBJ1-5; no firm D call. Trimming pared 2 bases from V and 4 bases from J, leaving 3 bases between. This CDR3 spans 12 amino acids. Germline CDR1 is MDHEN and CDR2 is SYDVKM. Here the CDR3 DNA reads TGTGCCAGCAGTTTAGCAAATCAGCCCCAGCATTTT. It is translated as CASSLANQPQHF. The full variable domain, rest sourced from reference TRBV28 and TRBJ1-5, is DVKVTQSSRYLVKRTGEKVFLECVQDMDHENMFWYRQDPGLGLRLIYFSYDVKMKEKGDIPEGYSVSREKKERFSLILESASTNQTSMYLCASSLANQPQHFGDGTRLSIL.

This sequence joins TRBV10-3 and TRBJ2-2, with a tentative D call TRBD2 (6 bases). Between the trimmed V and J ends, which lost 4 bases and 1 base, there was a span of 13 bases. Looked up from germline, CDR1 is ENHRY and CDR2 is SYGVKD. This CDR3 has 16 amino acids. The DNA for the CDR3 is TGTGCCATCAGTGGACCGGAGGGCCGGAACACCGGGGAGCTGTTTTTT. Protein product: CAISGPEGRNTGELFF.

The V call is TRBV27, the J call TRBJ1-4, with unresolved D. Germline V CDR1 and CDR2: MNHEY, SMNVEV (reference sequence). The CDR3 is 13 residues long. Trimming stripped 8 bases from V and 5 bases from J, with 12 bases between. The DNA for the CDR3 is TGTGCCAGCGCTGCATTTCCCAATGAAAAACTGTTTTTT. Residues: CASAAFPNEKLFF.

The V and J genes are TRBV27 and TRBJ1-2, with D unclear. V lost 5 bases, J lost 2 bases, and 12 bases lay in between. The CDR3 has 14 amino acids. Per the germline V gene, CDR1 is MNHEY and CDR2 is SMNVEV (reference sequence). CDR3 sequence reads: CASSPYTPNYGYTF. The CDR3 nucleotides read TGTGCCAGCAGTCCGTACACTCCAAACTATGGCTACACCTTC.